A single sample gave rise to the 27 T cell receptor beta chains below, sequenced in a study of T cells in Graves' hyperthyroidism and ophthalmopathy. Researchers took RNA transcripts and amplified the TCR beta CDR3 regions from them. TCR CDR3 underwent first-round RT-PCR with the HTBI primer set. Using its own MiXCR run on the multiplex PCR reads, TCRdb lists one record per CDR3 protein. The sample has hundreds of thousands of distinct CDR3 sequences, 12% to 15% seen once. Sequencing used blood. All receptors derive from a middle-aged woman with Graves' hyperthyroidism.

This clonotype was seen ten or more times. The rearrangement uses TRBV3-1 and TRBJ2-3; TRBD1 matches at 9 bases. V lost 4 bases and J lost 6; bases outside the gene matches: 17. The germline V gene encodes CDR1 LGHDT and CDR2 YNNKEL (reference sequence). This CDR3 is built from 18 residues. DNA of the CDR3: TGTGCCAGCAGCCGCGGAAAAGGGACAGGGTTAAACAGGGATACGCAGTATTTT. Translation: CASSRGKGTGLNRDTQYF.

This clonotype was seen only a few times. The gene calls are TRBV12-3 or TRBV12-4 and TRBJ2-2; 8 bases are a match to TRBD1. The V gene end was trimmed by 10 bases and the J gene end by 6 bases; junction bases not matched to a gene: 13. CDR3 size: 15 residues. The CDR3 DNA is TGTGCCACCCGGGATGGGGACAGGAGTTCCGGGGAGCTGTTTTTT. It is translated as CATRDGDRSSGELFF.

This clonotype came up a few times. The chain employs TRBV24-1 and TRBJ1-2, with 8 positions matching TRBD1. The CDR3 loop spans 15 amino acids. J lost 6 bases, V lost 0 bases, and 5 bases had no gene match. Germline values: CDR1 KGHDR, CDR2 SFDVKD. The CDR3 is CATSDLSSGQDGYTF. As DNA, the CDR3 is TGTGCCACCAGTGATTTGAGCTCGGGACAGGATGGCTACACCTTC.

Only a few counts were recorded for this clonotype. The chain recombines TRBV6-1 with TRBJ1-5; 8 nucleotides line up with TRBD1. In germline, CDR1 is MNHNS, CDR2 SASEGT. The V segment lost 6 bases and the J segment 4 bases; nucleotides outside the gene matches: 14. CDR3 length: 17 residues. CDR3 coding DNA: TGTGCCAGCAGCGGAGGCAACTCGGACAGGGTAAATCAGCCCCAGCATTTT. It encodes CASSGGNSDRVNQPQHF.

In this sample, this clonotype turned up once. The chain is built from TRBV3-1 and TRBJ1-4, with 9 bases that match TRBD1. There are 15 residues in the CDR3. The V gene end was trimmed by 4 bases and the J gene end by 12 bases; junction bases not matched to a gene: 12. Germline-derived CDR1 and CDR2 are LGHDT and YNNKEL (reference sequence). Here the CDR3 reads CASSLPGQGLVELFF. The CDR3 DNA reads as TGTGCCAGCAGCCTCCCGGGACAGGGCTTGGTGGAACTGTTTTTT.

This clonotype came up many times. The J gene is TRBJ2-7, the V gene TRBV11-2; 7 bases are a match to TRBD1. CDR1 and CDR2 (germline): SGHAT, FQNNGV. The CDR3 is made up of 15 amino acids. Trimming removed 3 bases from V and 3 bases from J; junction bases left unmatched: 8. In DNA, the CDR3 is TGTGCCAGCAGCTTTCCCGGGACAGCCTACTACGAGCAGTACTTC. It specifies CASSFPGTAYYEQYF. Together with reference TRBV11-2 and TRBJ2-7, the CDR3 gives the full variable domain: EAGVAQSPRYKIIEKRQSVAFWCNPISGHATLYWYQQILGQGPKLLIQFQNNGVVDDSQLPKDRFSAERLKGVDSTLKIQPAKLEDSAVYLCASSFPGTAYYEQYFGPGTRLTVT.

V is TRBV6-4 and J is TRBJ1-1; D gene unclear. The germline V gene has CDR1 MRHNA and CDR2 SNTAGT. The CDR3 covers 15 residues. Trimming removed 6 bases from V and 1 base from J, with 15 bases in between. CDR3 sequence: CASREGDEANTEAFF. The CDR3 coding sequence is TGTGCCAGCAGAGAAGGAGACGAGGCGAACACTGAAGCTTTCTTT.

This clonotype was seen only once. The V call is TRBV7-8, the J call TRBJ2-1, with TRBD2 identical over 13 bases. V was clipped by 5 bases and J by 5 bases; unmatched bases: 12. CDR3 size: 18 residues. Germline lookup yields CDR1 SGHVS and CDR2 FQNEAQ. In DNA, the CDR3 is TGTGCCAGCAGCCTCCCCGCCCGTGGACTAGCGGGGGACAATGAGCAGTTCTTC. Its protein is CASSLPARGLAGDNEQFF.

This clonotype has at least ten counts. The V call is TRBV15, the J call TRBJ1-6; possible D gene TRBD1, 5 bases. CDR1 and CDR2 (germline): LNHNV, YYDKDF (reference sequence). The CDR3 spans 15 residues. The ends were cut back, 0 bases at V and 9 bases at J, with 12 bases in the middle. The CDR3 here is CATSRDVGTGSPLHF. The CDR3 DNA follows: TGTGCCACCAGCAGAGATGTGGGCACAGGTTCACCCCTCCACTTT.

This clonotype came up many times. This chain connects TRBV28 to TRBJ2-1, with 9 bases aligning to TRBD2. The length of the CDR3 is 16 residues. Germline V lookup: CDR1 MDHEN, CDR2 SYDVKM. Trimming cost V 1 base and J 7 bases; bases outside gene matches: 8. The CDR3: CASSLSPSGVGNEQFF. In DNA, the CDR3 is TGTGCCAGCAGTTTATCTCCTAGCGGGGTCGGTAATGAGCAGTTCTTC. Together with reference TRBV28 and TRBJ2-1, the CDR3 gives the full variable domain: DVKVTQSSRYLVKRTGEKVFLECVQDMDHENMFWYRQDPGLGLRLIYFSYDVKMKEKGDIPEGYSVSREKKERFSLILESASTNQTSMYLCASSLSPSGVGNEQFFGPGTRLTVL.

This clonotype was seen many times. The CDR3 bases are TGTGCCAGCAGCCAAGAGAAGGGGACCAACACTGAAGCTTTCTTT. It specifies CASSQEKGTNTEAFF. The gene calls are TRBV3-1 and TRBJ1-1; a possible D gene is TRBD1 (5 bases). CDR3 length: 15 residues. Trimming shortened V by 0 bases and J by 2 bases, and 10 bases separated the two germline ends. The germline V gene has CDR1 LGHDT and CDR2 YNNKEL (reference sequence).

This clonotype was counted a few times. The chain couples TRBV5-1 to TRBJ2-7, with TRBD2 matching 10 bases. This CDR3 contains 16 residues. With 0 bases clipped from V and 3 bases from J, the junction kept 6 bases outside the gene matches. Germline-derived CDR1 and CDR2 are SGHRS and YFSETQ. In DNA form, the CDR3 reads TGCGCCAGCAGCTTGGAGTCTGCTAGCGGGGGCTACGAGCAGTACTTC. It translates to CASSLESASGGYEQYF.

This clonotype was recorded many times. This rearrangement joins TRBV20-1 to TRBJ2-1, with 7 bases fitting TRBD2. Germline trimming cut 0 bases from V and 12 bases from J; bases unmatched to any gene: 11. The CDR3 loop spans 14 amino acids. The V gene's germline CDR1 is DFQATT and CDR2 SNEGSKA (reference sequence). The chain's CDR3 is CSARDSLAVMGQFF. DNA of the CDR3: TGCAGTGCTAGAGATTCGCTAGCGGTGATGGGGCAGTTCTTC.

This clonotype was counted many times. The V and J genes are TRBV7-6 and TRBJ1-5; 7 positions agree with TRBD1. V gave up 5 bases and J gave up 6 bases; unmatched junction bases: 7. Germline V gives CDR1 SGHVS, CDR2 FNYEAQ. The CDR3 runs to 14 residues. This chain's CDR3 is CASSASTGAQPQHF. The CDR3 coding sequence is TGTGCCAGCAGCGCCTCCACAGGGGCTCAGCCCCAGCATTTT. Drawing the rest from reference TRBV7-6 and TRBJ1-5, the complete variable domain is GAGVSQSPRYKVTKRGQDVALRCDPISGHVSLYWYRQALGQGPEFLTYFNYEAQQDKSGLPNDRFSAERPEGSISTLTIQRTEQRDSAMYRCASSASTGAQPQHFGDGTRLSIL.

J is TRBJ2-7 and V is TRBV28, with 13 nucleotides matching TRBD2. The CDR3 is 15 residues long. The V gene end was trimmed by 6 bases and the J gene end by 1 base; junction bases not matched to a gene: 3. The germline gives CDR1 MDHEN, CDR2 SYDVKM. The CDR3 here is CASRQGLAGSYEQYF. The DNA for the CDR3 is TGTGCCAGCAGACAGGGACTAGCGGGGTCCTACGAGCAGTACTTC. Together with reference TRBV28 and TRBJ2-7, the CDR3 gives the full variable domain: DVKVTQSSRYLVKRTGEKVFLECVQDMDHENMFWYRQDPGLGLRLIYFSYDVKMKEKGDIPEGYSVSREKKERFSLILESASTNQTSMYLCASRQGLAGSYEQYFGPGTRLTVT.

This clonotype was seen more than once but under ten times. The chain links TRBV19 to TRBJ2-2; 9 bases map to TRBD1. V shed 7 bases and J 4 bases; nucleotides not matched to a gene: 10. The CDR3 sequence is 16 residues long. Looked up from germline, CDR1 is LNHDA and CDR2 is SQIVND (reference sequence). The CDR3 region has the DNA TGTGCCAGTAAAGAACAGGGACAGGGTATCACCGGGGAGCTGTTTTTT. This codes for CASKEQGQGITGELFF.

This clonotype was observed a few times. This may stem from a read error, because a much larger clone lies one nucleotide away. The chain couples TRBV30 to TRBJ1-5; a possible D gene is TRBD1 (6 bases). Germline assignment: CDR1 GTSNPN and CDR2 SVGIG (reference sequence). Trimming pared 5 bases from V and 11 bases from J, leaving 16 bases between. The CDR3 is 12 amino acids. CDR3 sequence reads: CAWSGADWTQHF. The CDR3 DNA follows: TGTGCCTGGTCAGGGGCAGATTGGACCCAGCATTTT.

This clonotype has at least ten counts. This chain uses TRBV11-2 with TRBJ2-1; possibly TRBD1 for D (6 bases). V was pared by 5 bases and J by 4 bases, with 15 bases between. This CDR3 contains 15 residues. Germline V gives CDR1 SGHAT, CDR2 FQNNGV. The CDR3 loop reads CASSLRSGVYNEQFF. CDR3 nucleotide sequence: TGTGCCAGCAGCCTCCGTTCAGGGGTATACAATGAGCAGTTCTTC.

This clonotype has a count of ten or more. The gene calls are TRBV6-2 or TRBV6-3 and TRBJ2-7; 9 bases agree with TRBD1. CDR1 is MNHEY and CDR2 is SVGEGT in the germline V gene. This CDR3 is 17 amino acids long. The V gene end was trimmed by 4 bases and the J gene end by 6 bases; junction bases not matched to a gene: 16. The CDR3 region is CASSFRSLRDRDSEQYF. In DNA form, the CDR3 reads TGTGCCAGCAGTTTTCGATCCCTCCGGGACAGGGACAGCGAGCAGTACTTC.

This clonotype has a handful of counts. A much larger clonotype is one base distant, so this may be a read error. The rearrangement joins TRBV6-5 to TRBJ2-6; TRBD2 is a possible D gene (6 bases). Trimming stripped 4 bases from V and 8 bases from J, with 15 bases between. The CDR3 has 15 residues. Germline-derived CDR1 and CDR2 are MNHEY and SVGAGI. CDR3 in DNA: TGTGCCAGCAGTTCGGCGGGGTGCGGGTCCAACGTCCTGACTTTC. Amino acids: CASSSAGCGSNVLTF.

Ten or more counts support this clonotype. V and J are TRBV7-6 and TRBJ2-7; TRBD1 might be the D (5 bases). Germline CDR1 is SGHVS and CDR2 is FNYEAQ. The CDR3 loop spans 11 amino acids. Trimming pared 4 bases from V and 7 bases from J, leaving 8 bases between. The CDR3 bases are TGTGCCAGCAGCTCCCCAGGGGAGCAGTACTTC. Amino acids: CASSSPGEQYF.

This clonotype has a count of ten or more. J is TRBJ2-5 and V is TRBV10-3; D possibly uses TRBD1 or TRBD2 (5 bases each). Germline CDR1 and CDR2: ENHRY and SYGVKD. The V gene lost 2 bases and the J gene lost 5 bases, with 9 bases spanning the gap. CDR3 length: 13 amino acids. CDR3 sequence reads: CAISEEGPETQYF. The CDR3 DNA follows: TGTGCCATCAGTGAGGAGGGACCGGAGACCCAGTACTTC.

The chain couples TRBV6-1 to TRBJ2-7; no definite D call. Germline CDR1 MNHNS, CDR2 SASEGT. CDR3 length equals 17 residues. V lost 2 bases and J 4 bases, leaving 21 bases between the germline ends. The CDR3 bases are TGTGCCAGCAGTGAATCACCACCCGGCCACGTGCAATACGAGCAGTACTTC. Protein sequence: CASSESPPGHVQYEQYF.

This clonotype was seen at least ten times. This chain uses TRBV7-9 with TRBJ2-7; D perhaps matches TRBD2 (6 bases). The CDR3 extends over 15 amino acids. V was trimmed by 7 bases and J by 0 bases, leaving 16 bases between them. Germline-derived CDR1 and CDR2 are SEHNR and FQNEAQ (reference sequence). The CDR3 coding sequence is TGTGCCAGCACCCCTAATGCGGGATTCTCCTACGAGCAGTACTTC. This gives the protein CASTPNAGFSYEQYF.

Only a few counts were recorded for this clonotype. The chain carries TRBV30 and TRBJ2-1; D is unresolved. Germline assignment: CDR1 GTSNPN and CDR2 SVGIG (reference sequence). This CDR3 comprises 14 residues. V was clipped by 4 bases and J by 3 bases, with 13 bases between them. As DNA, the CDR3 is TGTGCCTGGATCTTCCCTAGTTACTACAATGAGCAGTTCTTC. Translating gives CAWIFPSYYNEQFF. Variable domain in full (rest from reference TRBV30 and TRBJ2-1): SQTIHQWPATLVQPVGSPLSLECTVEGTSNPNLYWYRQAAGRGLQLLFYSVGIGQISSEVPQNLSASRPQDRQFILSSKKLLLSDSGFYLCAWIFPSYYNEQFFGPGTRLTVL.

A word on this clonotype: This sequence may be a read error, since a much larger clone differs from it by one base. The conserved phenylalanine or tryptophan is not found at the CDR3 terminus, so this likely reflects a read error. The chain's CDR3 is CASSLSGHHSGNTIYS. DNA for the CDR3: TGCGCCAGCAGCTTATCCGGACATCACTCTGGAAACACCATATATTCT. V is TRBV5-1 and J is TRBJ1-3; D might be TRBD1 (5 bases). The CDR3 contains 16 residues. CDR1 is SGHRS and CDR2 is YFSETQ in the germline V gene. Trimming pared 2 bases from V and 0 bases from J, leaving 12 bases between.

This clonotype was found many times. The chain's CDR3 is CASSEARDRTYEQYF. The CDR3, as DNA: TGTGCCAGCAGTGAGGCACGCGACAGGACCTACGAGCAGTACTTC. This chain joins TRBV6-1 and TRBJ2-7; D is perhaps TRBD1 (6 bases). Germline assignment: CDR1 MNHNS and CDR2 SASEGT. The CDR3 loop spans 15 amino acids. Trimming left V 3 bases short and J 2 bases short, with 14 bases between.